This entry lists 25 T cell receptor beta chains sequenced from one sample in a study of vaccination and CD4 T cells after COVID-19. These receptors' targets are unknown. The Oncomine TCR Beta short-read assay was applied to DNA of cultured CD4+ T cells. TCRdb ran MiXCR on the PCR reads and lists one entry per CDR3 protein. There are 10,000 or so distinct CDR3 sequences in the sample; over 50% occur only once, and 20% to 30% lies in the top ten. Treatment described: roughly 11-day PBMC culture with coronavirus spike peptide pools or control peptides (ViraFEST assay). The material sequenced was CD4+ T cells from blood, cultured in vitro. Receptors originate from a human donor who had recovered from COVID-19.

The chain carries TRBV7-6 and TRBJ1-5; D is uncertain. The CDR3 runs 14 residues. Germline assignment: CDR1 SGHVS and CDR2 FNYEAQ. Deletions cut 2 bases from V and 6 bases from J, with 11 bases between. The chain's CDR3 is CASSLKGPGQPQHF. For the CDR3, the DNA is TGTGCCAGCAGCTTAAAGGGCCCGGGTCAGCCCCAGCATTTT.

The gene calls are TRBV6-5 and TRBJ1-1, with D hard to call. The germline gives CDR1 MNHEY, CDR2 SVGAGI. This CDR3 region has 13 residues. V lost 3 bases and J lost 0, with 5 bases in between. The CDR3 DNA is TGTGCCAGCAGTTATAGCGTGAACACTGAAGCTTTCTTT. Its translation: CASSYSVNTEAFF.

The V gene is TRBV6-1, the J gene TRBJ2-1; perhaps TRBD2 as D (6 bases). Germline V gene data show CDR1 as MNHNS and CDR2 as SASEGT. With 4 bases removed from V and 7 bases from J, the gap between germline ends came to 14 bases. The CDR3 consists of 14 residues. The CDR3 region has the DNA TGTGCCAGCAGTGTGGGACTCCAGCGGAATGAGCAGTTCTTC. Its protein is CASSVGLQRNEQFF.

The rearrangement uses TRBV6-2 or TRBV6-3 and TRBJ1-4, with 8 bases matching TRBD1. Germline V gives CDR1 MNHEY, CDR2 SVGEGT. CDR3 length equals 14 residues. The junction had 2 bases not matched to a gene; V was cut back by 1 base and J by 7 bases. The CDR3 reads CASSYWTGFEKLFF. CDR3 nucleotide sequence: TGTGCCAGCAGTTACTGGACAGGGTTTGAAAAACTGTTTTTT.

The table lists this clonotype with a few counts. The chain couples TRBV24-1 to TRBJ2-7, with 7 bases that match TRBD1. Germline trimming cut 1 base from V and 5 bases from J; bases unmatched to any gene: 1. This CDR3 has 13 residues. Germline V gene sequence: CDR1 KGHDR, CDR2 SFDVKD. Here the CDR3 reads CATSDFDRDEQYF. The CDR3 nucleotides are TGTGCCACCAGTGATTTTGACAGGGACGAGCAGTACTTC.

The CDR3, as DNA: TGTGCCAGCACCCTGAGCGGGGGGGCCGGGAATGAGCAGTTCTTC. It encodes CASTLSGGAGNEQFF. This chain connects TRBV27 to TRBJ2-1; TRBD2 matches at 10 bases. CDR1 MNHEY and CDR2 SMNVEV come from the germline V gene (reference sequence). The CDR3 is 15 residues long. Trimming removed 7 bases from V and 7 bases from J; junction bases left unmatched: 10.

This clonotype came up a few times. The V call is TRBV20-1, the J call TRBJ2-3, with 8 positions matching TRBD1. J lost 7 bases, V lost 0 bases, and 9 bases had no gene match. Per the germline V gene, CDR1 is DFQATT and CDR2 is SNEGSKA (reference sequence). This CDR3 has 15 residues. CDR3 in DNA: TGCAGTGCTAGAGATCCCCGGACAGGGACAAATACGCAGTATTTT. Its protein product is CSARDPRTGTNTQYF.

J is TRBJ2-7 and V is TRBV7-9; the D is unclear. With 5 bases removed from V and 0 bases from J, the gap between germline ends came to 11 bases. The CDR3 spans 14 residues. In germline, CDR1 is SEHNR, CDR2 FQNEAQ (reference sequence). The CDR3 here is CASSPGPSSYEQYF. In DNA form, the CDR3 reads TGTGCCAGCAGCCCCGGACCATCCTCCTACGAGCAGTACTTC. The full variable domain, rest sourced from reference TRBV7-9 and TRBJ2-7, is DTGVSQNPRHKITKRGQNVTFRCDPISEHNRLYWYRQTLGQGPEFLTYFQNEAQLEKSRLLSDRFSAERPKGSFSTLEIQRTEQGDSAMYLCASSPGPSSYEQYFGPGTRLTVT.

The chain carries TRBV7-3 and TRBJ1-3, with 7 positions matching TRBD1. Germline V CDR1 and CDR2: SGHTA, FQGTGA. The CDR3 is 14 residues long. After removal of 2 bases from V and 6 bases from J, the junction contained 4 bases not matched to a gene. CDR3 region: CASSLARGLNTIYF. CDR3 nucleotide sequence: TGTGCCAGCAGCTTAGCTAGGGGGCTAAACACCATATATTTT.

There are a few counts of this clonotype. This chain's CDR3 is CSARQGKETQYF. The CDR3 bases are TGCAGTGCTAGGCAGGGGAAAGAGACCCAGTACTTC. The chain links TRBV20-1 to TRBJ2-5, with D possibly TRBD1 on 6 matching bases. CDR1 is DFQATT and CDR2 is SNEGSKA in the germline V gene (reference sequence). The CDR3 is 12 amino acids. V was clipped by 3 bases and J by 3 bases, with 8 bases between them.

The chain uses TRBV6-2 or TRBV6-3 and TRBJ1-2; unclear D gene. The germline V gene encodes CDR1 MNHEY and CDR2 SVGEGT. This CDR3 comprises 12 residues. V was trimmed by 7 bases and J by 4 bases, leaving 10 bases between them. CDR3 nucleotides: TGTGCCAGCAATGCAGCGTTCTATGGCTACACCTTC. This translates into CASNAAFYGYTF.

This clonotype was counted between two and nine times. The rearrangement joins TRBV6-1 to TRBJ1-2, with 7 positions matching TRBD1. Germline CDR1 and CDR2: MNHNS and SASEGT. J lost 8 bases, V lost 7 bases, and 19 bases had no gene match. The CDR3 contains 16 residues. For the CDR3, the DNA is TGTGCCAGCAACATAAGGGGGCCCCAGAGTTTCGGCGGCTACACCTTC. This gives the protein CASNIRGPQSFGGYTF.

V and J are TRBV10-2 and TRBJ1-1; no definite D call. The CDR3 extends over 14 amino acids. Trimming cost V 5 bases and J 4 bases, with 14 bases left between them. Germline V gene data show CDR1 as WSHSY and CDR2 as SAAADI. CDR3 sequence (DNA): TGCGCCAGCAGTCCCCTTCAGGTAGGCACTGAAGCTTTCTTT. Protein product: CASSPLQVGTEAFF.

The CDR3, as DNA: TGTGCCAGCAGAAACAGGGGCAATCAGCCCCAGCATTTT. This codes for CASRNRGNQPQHF. The chain joins TRBV2 to TRBJ1-5, with D possibly TRBD1 on 6 matching bases. CDR3 length: 13 residues. The germline V and J ends were trimmed by 6 bases and 2 bases, with 8 bases remaining between them. Germline V gene sequence: CDR1 SNHLY, CDR2 FYNNEI.

The rearrangement uses TRBV6-1 and TRBJ1-6, with no clear D. The V end lost 10 bases, the J end lost 9 bases, and 13 bases lay between the germline ends. This CDR3 comprises 12 residues. Looked up from germline, CDR1 is MNHNS and CDR2 is SASEGT. This CDR3 is CAIGVSGSPLHF. CDR3 DNA: TGTGCCATCGGGGTTAGCGGTTCACCCCTCCACTTT.

J is TRBJ1-2 and V is TRBV7-2, with TRBD1 matching over 9 bases. The ends lost 5 bases at V and 7 bases at J; junction bases unmatched: 11. The CDR3 contains 15 residues. Per the germline V gene, CDR1 is SGHTA and CDR2 is FQGNSA. The CDR3 is CASSETGTGYGGYTF. Written as DNA, the CDR3 is TGTGCCAGCAGCGAAACCGGGACAGGGTATGGTGGCTACACCTTC.

The J gene is TRBJ1-2, the V gene TRBV5-5, with D tentatively TRBD1 (5 bases). Trimming removed 1 base at V and 2 bases at J, with 12 bases between. This CDR3 is built from 15 residues. Germline-derived CDR1 and CDR2 are SGHKS and YYEKEE (reference sequence). DNA for the CDR3: TGTGCCAGCAGCTTGTGGGGGGATTCGAACTATGGCTACACCTTC. Translating gives CASSLWGDSNYGYTF. The variable domain in full, completed from reference TRBV5-5 and TRBJ1-2, reads DAGVTQSPTHLIKTRGQQVTLRCSPISGHKSVSWYQQVLGQGPQFIFQYYEKEERGRGNFPDRFSARQFPNYSSELNVNALLLGDSALYLCASSLWGDSNYGYTFGSGTRLTVV.

The CDR3 loop reads CASRGQIYYEQYF. The CDR3 DNA follows: TGTGCCTCCCGGGGACAAATTTACTACGAGCAGTACTTC. J is TRBJ2-7 and V is TRBV6-2 or TRBV6-3; D is possibly TRBD1 (6 bases). The V gene's germline CDR1 is MNHEY and CDR2 SVGEGT. The length of the CDR3 is 13 residues. Trimming stripped 11 bases from V and 3 bases from J, with 17 bases between.

J is TRBJ1-1 and V is TRBV20-1; D might be TRBD1 (6 bases). In germline, CDR1 is DFQATT, CDR2 SNEGSKA (reference sequence). This CDR3 comprises 13 residues. V shed 2 bases and J shed 3 bases, with 10 bases lying between them. The CDR3 nucleotides read TGCAGTGCTAGATGGGGGCGCGACACTGAAGCTTTCTTT. Translating it yields CSARWGRDTEAFF.

The chain links TRBV7-2 to TRBJ1-1; no definite D call. In germline, CDR1 is SGHTA, CDR2 FQGNSA. This CDR3 contains 14 residues. V was clipped by 2 bases and J by 5 bases, with 12 bases between them. For the CDR3, the DNA is TGTGCCAGCAGCTTAAACGGTATGAGGACTGAAGCTTTCTTT. Translation gives CASSLNGMRTEAFF.

This chain uses TRBV20-1 with TRBJ2-1; TRBD2 matches at 7 bases. The CDR3 is made up of 13 amino acids. Trimming took 5 bases from V and 8 from J; bases not matched to a gene: 9. Germline lookup yields CDR1 DFQATT and CDR2 SNEGSKA (reference sequence). CDR3 in DNA: TGCAGTGCTGGTGGGAGGGCCGTAGATGAGCAGTTCTTC. Its protein is CSAGGRAVDEQFF.

V is TRBV30 and J is TRBJ1-5, with a tentative D call TRBD1 (5 bases). Germline-derived CDR1 and CDR2 are GTSNPN and SVGIG (reference sequence). The V end was cut by 1 base, the J end by 2 bases, with 15 bases between. The length of the CDR3 is 16 residues. CDR3 residues: CAWSASRGGRNQPQHF. The DNA for the CDR3 is TGTGCCTGGAGTGCGTCTCGGGGCGGTCGCAATCAGCCCCAGCATTTT.

This chain joins TRBV6-2 or TRBV6-3 and TRBJ2-3; perhaps TRBD1 as D (5 bases). The germline CDR1 and CDR2 sequences are MNHEY and SVGEGT. CDR3 length: 15 residues. Trimming removed 5 bases from V and 2 bases from J, with 14 bases in between. Here the CDR3 DNA reads TGTGCCAGCAGTCTACGGACACCCATCACAGATACGCAGTATTTT. Encoded protein: CASSLRTPITDTQYF.

The rearrangement uses TRBV15 and TRBJ2-3, with TRBD1 identical over 8 bases. Per germline, CDR1 LNHNV and CDR2 YYDKDF (reference sequence). Unmatched junction bases numbered 0, after V lost 0 bases and J lost 4 bases. The CDR3 consists of 14 residues. CDR3 loop: CATSRDRGPDTQYF. The CDR3 DNA reads TGTGCCACCAGCAGAGACAGGGGGCCAGATACGCAGTATTTT.

This chain connects TRBV14 to TRBJ1-2, with 7 nucleotides matching TRBD1. The germline V gene has CDR1 SGHDN and CDR2 FVKESK. The CDR3 contains 16 residues. With V trimmed by 2 bases and J by 4 bases, 10 bases remained unmatched. The CDR3, as DNA: TGTGCCAGCAGCCAACACCCGACAGGGCCCTTCTATGGCTACACCTTC. It specifies CASSQHPTGPFYGYTF.